The source of this TCR beta chain is a study of CD8 T cells in ankylosing spondylitis. Study-level findings and limits: Relatively scarce in peripheral blood, disease-linked clones were CD8+.

Details on this clonotype: The antigen is undetermined.

TCRdb re-derived calls from the 5' RACE reads in MiXCR, one entry per CDR3 protein. The table shows about 39,000 distinct CDR3 sequences, with around 3% occurring only once. The germline V gene has CDR1 SGDLS and CDR2 YYNGEE. J was trimmed by 1 base and V by 4 bases; bases with no gene match: 10. CDR3 size: 16 residues. This receptor was identified in a male donor with ankylosing spondylitis or in good health (not recorded which). Input material: blood, either unsorted or a sorted T cell fraction (not recorded which). V gene TRBV9 combines with J gene TRBJ2-5, with 7 positions matching TRBD2. The CDR3 here is CASSPQGAGLQETQYF. CDR3 sequence (DNA): TGTGCCAGCAGCCCTCAGGGAGCGGGACTCCAAGAGACCCAGTACTTC. Together with reference TRBV9 and TRBJ2-5, the CDR3 gives the full variable domain: DSGVTQTPKHLITATGQRVTLRCSPRSGDLSVYWYQQSLDQGLQFLIQYYNGEERAKGNILERFSAQQFPDLHSELNLSSLELGDSALYFCASSPQGAGLQETQYFGPGTRLLVL.